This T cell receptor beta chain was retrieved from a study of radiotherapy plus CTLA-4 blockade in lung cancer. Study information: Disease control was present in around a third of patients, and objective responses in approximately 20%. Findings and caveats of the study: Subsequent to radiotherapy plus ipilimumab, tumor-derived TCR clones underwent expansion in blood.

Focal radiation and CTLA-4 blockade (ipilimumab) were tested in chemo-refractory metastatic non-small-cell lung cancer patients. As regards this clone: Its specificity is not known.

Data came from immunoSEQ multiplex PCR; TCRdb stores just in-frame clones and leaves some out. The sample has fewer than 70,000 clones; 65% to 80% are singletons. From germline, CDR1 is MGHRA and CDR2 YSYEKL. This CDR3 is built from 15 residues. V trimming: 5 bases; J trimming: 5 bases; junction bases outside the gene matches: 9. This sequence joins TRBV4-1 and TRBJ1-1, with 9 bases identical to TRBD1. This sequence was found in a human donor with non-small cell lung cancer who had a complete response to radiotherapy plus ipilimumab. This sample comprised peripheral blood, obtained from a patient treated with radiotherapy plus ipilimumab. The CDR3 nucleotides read TGCGCCAGCAGCTACCACAGGGGGCGGGTTACTGAAGCTTTCTTT. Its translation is CASSYHRGRVTEAFF.